Listed below are T cell receptor beta chains from one sample, sequenced in a study of blood T cell repertoires in COVID-19. Method: immunoSEQ multiplex PCR; TCRdb's copy keeps in-frame clones and lacks some. The data show around 70,000 clones, roughly 90% seen once. Sequencing was done on a sample of peripheral blood. The receptors were sampled from a man aged 45 to 65 with acute or convalescent COVID-19. Both conserved end residues are trimmed from each CDR3. The order of the fields is CDR3 protein, J gene, D gene, clone size, V gene. D genes are given only for firm matches. The size entry is marked missing in some rows and otherwise reads once, few, many or a size class.

ASSVTSSTGAFRNEQF | TRBJ2-1 | TRBD1 | . | TRBV9
ASSFASGSYTDTQY | TRBJ2-3 | TRBD2 | . | TRBV27
ASSYISGRAHEQY | TRBJ2-7 | TRBD2 | . | TRBV28
ASRQQPGGWSNQPQH | TRBJ1-5 | TRBD1 | . | TRBV2
ASTGSRPTEAF | TRBJ1-1 | . | . | TRBV6-5
ASSPLRAPLGYT | TRBJ1-2 | . | . | TRBV7-2
ASSNRRATGRWDNEQF | TRBJ2-1 | . | . | TRBV21-1
ASRGTGDGYGYT | TRBJ1-2 | TRBD1 | . | TRBV10-2
AISMGQATGELF | TRBJ2-2 | TRBD1 | . | TRBV10-3
ASRVLGQAGELF | TRBJ2-2 | TRBD1 | . | TRBV28
ASRSERGSTDTQY | TRBJ2-3 | TRBD2 | . | TRBV5-1
ASSQGVSGANVLT | TRBJ2-6 | . | once | TRBV18
ATRTGTRGEQY | TRBJ2-7 | TRBD1 | . | TRBV23-1
ASSRTGLGEQF | TRBJ2-1 | . | few | TRBV4-1
ASSRQGTYEQY | TRBJ2-7 | TRBD1 | . | TRBV27
ASSFRENEQF | TRBJ2-1 | . | . | TRBV7-6
ASSRKRGNTGELF | TRBJ2-2 | TRBD2 | . | TRBV19
ASSQDGGGGDTQY | TRBJ2-3 | . | . | TRBV4-2
ASSYQGDQPQH | TRBJ1-5 | . | . | TRBV6-2/TRBV6-3
ASSGLAGDTDTQY | TRBJ2-3 | TRBD2 | . | TRBV18
ASSFVDTEAF | TRBJ1-1 | . | . | TRBV7-2
ASSHRDNEQF | TRBJ2-1 | . | . | TRBV11-2
ASSFKGQGFTTEAF | TRBJ1-1 | TRBD1 | . | TRBV27
ASSFGSGGAISYEQF | TRBJ2-1 | TRBD2 | once | TRBV5-1
AISETPGTNQPQH | TRBJ1-5 | . | . | TRBV10-3
ASSPDRARETQY | TRBJ2-5 | TRBD1 | . | TRBV18